The T cell receptor beta chain under discussion was sequenced for a study of cytomegalovirus exposure and HLA in healthy donors. Points from the study as a whole: Information on immune exposure was restricted to one variable (CMV serostatus). In a later analysis, an Asian-associated ancestry cluster reportedly showed fewer N-insertions than the roughly 710-donor mean. Researchers catalogued 150 or so TCR beta chains as cytomegalovirus-associated.

This clone was observed a single time. Its antigen is as yet unknown. Looked up from germline, CDR1 is SGHRS and CDR2 is YFSETQ. CDR3 length equals 11 residues. Germline trimming cut 4 bases from V and 8 bases from J; bases unmatched to any gene: 1. The primer mix had 60 Vbeta and 13 Jbeta primers. Clones were sequenced by immunoSEQ multiplex PCR, and TCRdb holds only the in-frame ones, with some missing. The sample consists of about 91,000 clones, roughly 86% of them appearing once. Sequencing was done on a sample of PBMCs. This chain connects TRBV5-1 to TRBJ1-1; 8 bases are shared with TRBD1. The origin of this receptor is a young man in good health and CMV-seropositive. The CDR3 loop is CASSGDREAFF. In nucleotides, the CDR3 is TGCGCCAGCAGCGGGGACAGGGAAGCTTTCTTT.